One and the same sample provided the 6 T cell receptor beta chains below, sequenced in a study of beta chain features in type 1 diabetes. The investigators reverse transcribed all of the isolated RNA, so they sequenced expressed TCRB transcripts. Sequencing was performed with immunoSEQ multiplex PCR; in TCRdb, only in-frame clones are kept and a portion is missing. The sample lists 130,000 to 150,000 clones, roughly 7.2% seen once, with roughly 1.4% in the top ten. Sequenced sample: central memory CD4+ T cells from blood. The receptors come from a woman aged 30 to 39 in good health.

V usage is TRBV6-5 and J usage is TRBJ1-4, with 7 nucleotides matching TRBD1. CDR3 length: 14 amino acids. Germline trimming cut 6 bases from V and 3 bases from J; bases unmatched to any gene: 4. In germline, CDR1 is MNHEY, CDR2 SVGAGI. The CDR3 sequence: CASSWDSSNEKLFF. The CDR3 DNA is TGTGCCAGCAGCTGGGACAGCTCTAATGAAAAACTGTTTTTT.

This clone was seen many times. In DNA, the CDR3 is TGTGCCAGCAGCTTAGGTGCGTCCTACGAGCAGTACTTC. Translating it yields CASSLGASYEQYF. V usage is TRBV7-9 and J usage is TRBJ2-7; D unclear. This CDR3 comprises 13 residues. V lost 1 base to trimming and J lost 1 base, with 5 bases between them. Germline-derived CDR1 and CDR2 are SEHNR and FQNEAQ (reference sequence). The whole variable domain, remainder taken from reference TRBV7-9 and TRBJ2-7, is DTGVSQNPRHKITKRGQNVTFRCDPISEHNRLYWYRQTLGQGPEFLTYFQNEAQLEKSRLLSDRFSAERPKGSFSTLEIQRTEQGDSAMYLCASSLGASYEQYFGPGTRLTVT.

V gene TRBV10-3 combines with J gene TRBJ2-1; TRBD2 aligns across 11 bases. This CDR3 comprises 14 residues. CDR1 is ENHRY, CDR2 SYGVKD, per germline. Unmatched junction bases numbered 8, after V lost 10 bases and J lost 6 bases. The CDR3 nucleotides are TGTGCCACCGGACTAGCGGGTCCCCTCAATGAGCAGTTCTTC. This sequence encodes CATGLAGPLNEQFF.

The genes are TRBV2 and TRBJ1-1; possibly TRBD1 for D (5 bases). Per germline, CDR1 SNHLY and CDR2 FYNNEI. V was shortened by 6 bases and J by 2 bases, with 19 bases between the two germline ends. The CDR3 is made up of 16 amino acids. Here the CDR3 reads CASRQRGPGGNTEAFF. The CDR3 nucleotides read TGTGCCAGCAGACAGCGCGGACCCGGGGGAAACACTGAAGCTTTCTTT.

The chain uses TRBV30 and TRBJ1-2; possibly TRBD1 for D (5 bases). Trimming cost V 5 bases and J 4 bases, with 14 bases left between them. CDR1 and CDR2 (germline): GTSNPN, SVGIG (reference sequence). The CDR3 runs to 13 residues. CDR3 DNA sequence: TGTGCCTGGCAGGGACTTCCTGGCTATGGCTACACCTTC. Translation: CAWQGLPGYGYTF. Filled out from reference TRBV30 and TRBJ1-2, the complete variable domain reads SQTIHQWPATLVQPVGSPLSLECTVEGTSNPNLYWYRQAAGRGLQLLFYSVGIGQISSEVPQNLSASRPQDRQFILSSKKLLLSDSGFYLCAWQGLPGYGYTFGSGTRLTVV.

This sequence joins TRBV28 and TRBJ1-1; D gene ambiguous. The CDR3 runs to 12 residues. Germline V lookup: CDR1 MDHEN, CDR2 SYDVKM. The germline V and J ends were trimmed by 3 bases and 3 bases, with 5 bases remaining between them. CDR3 nucleotides: TGTGCCAGCAGTTTTGAGGACACTGAAGCTTTCTTT. Translation gives CASSFEDTEAFF.